This T cell receptor delta chain emerged from a study of γδ T cells in repeated Plasmodium falciparum infection. Vgamma9/Vdelta2+ and Vdelta2-negative gammadelta T cells were flow-sorted from PBMC for bulk sequencing. This CDR3 has 16 residues. CDR1 and CDR2 from the germline V gene are TSWWSYY and QGS. Between the trimmed V and J ends, which lost 0 bases and 8 bases, there was a span of 19 bases. Concerning this clone: A read error is the likely source, as a far larger clone sits one nucleotide away. This sample also contains other DNA sequences that code for the same CDR3.

TCRdb fed the multiplex PCR reads to CATT. The repertoire holds roughly 93,000 delta-chain clones, with over 1.1% as singletons. This TCR derives from a pool of human donors (malaria-infected and uninfected, not separated). The chain joins TRDV1 to TRDJ1; perhaps TRDD3 as D (6 bases). TCRdb is silent on the J gene; assignment here came from matching the DNA to germline. Material: gamma-delta T cells from blood. Written as DNA, the CDR3 is TGTGCTCTTGGGGAACTCTCCTTCTGGGGAATACAAAAACTCATCTTT. Translation: CALGELSFWGIQKLIF.